This T cell receptor (beta chain) is from a study of T cells in Graves' hyperthyroidism and ophthalmopathy. The CDR3 is 16 residues long. The V and J ends lost 4 bases and 1 base respectively, with 16 bases between them. Germline values: CDR1 MDHEN, CDR2 SYDVKM. Ten or more counts support this clonotype. Its target is not known. For the diagnoses, clinical symptoms, serum thyroxine and TRAb, thyroid ultrasound and orbital computed tomography were used. Each 10 ml fresh peripheral blood draw supplied the PBMCs. There were TCR beta CDR3 regions amplified from RNA transcripts. HTBI primers were used for first-round RT-PCR of the TCR CDR3. TCRdb reanalysed the multiplex PCR reads using MiXCR and keeps one entry per CDR3 protein. This sample has around 600,000 distinct CDR3 sequences; approximately 15% occur once, and the top ten carry roughly an eighth. Study observations and caveats: Ophthalmopathy prediction by the model preceded onset by a median roughly 6.3 months.

The chain links TRBV28 to TRBJ1-1, with D tentatively TRBD1 (5 bases). What was sequenced was blood. The receptor's source is a woman aged 45 to 65 with Graves' ophthalmopathy. The CDR3 region is CASSSLGRDGNTEAFF. DNA of the CDR3: TGTGCCAGCAGTTCCCTCGGGAGGGACGGGAACACTGAAGCTTTCTTT.